Each of the 20 T cell receptor beta chains below was sequenced from the same sample in a study of shared clonotypes between healthy human individuals. The data were produced by immunoSEQ multiplex PCR, yet TCRdb's version contains in-frame clones alone and is incomplete. This sample has more than 2,000,000 clones, with roughly nine tenths found just once. The sample comprised naive CD4+ T cells sorted from blood. Subset defined: CD45RA+ positively selected. The receptors here all came from a man between 18 and 29 years old in good health.

The rearrangement joins TRBV6-5 to TRBJ2-5; D is possibly TRBD1 (5 bases). Deletions cut 11 bases from V and 0 bases from J, with 7 bases between. The CDR3 has 11 residues. CDR1 and CDR2 from the germline V gene are MNHEY and SVGAGI. In DNA, the CDR3 is TGTGCCGTAGGGGACCAAGAGACCCAGTACTTC. It codes for CAVGDQETQYF.

V and J are TRBV28 and TRBJ1-1; D ambiguous. The CDR3 runs 13 residues. Trimming pared 9 bases from V and 1 base from J, leaving 12 bases between. The germline gives CDR1 MDHEN, CDR2 SYDVKM. The CDR3 coding sequence is TGTGCCAGTCTACCGCGGGCGAACACTGAAGCTTTCTTT. Translation: CASLPRANTEAFF.

V is TRBV6-6 and J is TRBJ2-2; D gene unclear. The germline V gene has CDR1 MNHNY and CDR2 SVGAGI (reference sequence). The CDR3 length is 13 residues. Trimming removed 5 bases from V and 7 bases from J, with 11 bases in between. The DNA for the CDR3 is TGTGCCAGCAGTCCCGGGTACAGCGGGGAGCTGTTTTTT. This encodes CASSPGYSGELFF.

The chain is built from TRBV28 and TRBJ2-1; D gene ambiguous. V was cut by 2 bases and J by 0 bases, with 11 bases left in between. The CDR3 totals 16 residues. The V gene's germline CDR1 is MDHEN and CDR2 SYDVKM. The CDR3 protein is CASSLPRPGSYNEQFF. The DNA for the CDR3 is TGTGCCAGCAGTTTACCCCGTCCCGGCTCCTACAATGAGCAGTTCTTC.

The chain couples TRBV10-3 to TRBJ2-1; 12 bases match TRBD2. This CDR3 spans 17 amino acids. With 0 bases clipped from V and 1 base from J, the junction kept 1 base outside the gene matches. Germline-derived CDR1 and CDR2 are ENHRY and SYGVKD. In DNA form, the CDR3 reads TGTGCCATCAGTGAGTCTCTAGCGGGGGGGTCCTACAATGAGCAGTTCTTC. It yields the protein CAISESLAGGSYNEQFF.

This chain uses TRBV4-3 with TRBJ2-1; TRBD2 matches at 10 bases. J gave up 2 bases and V 4 bases, and 2 bases lay outside the gene matches. The CDR3 is 15 residues long. Germline-derived CDR1 and CDR2 are LGHNA and YSLEER. CDR3: CASSLSGRAYNEQFF. DNA of the CDR3: TGCGCCAGCAGCCTAAGCGGGAGGGCCTACAATGAGCAGTTCTTC.

This clone was observed once. This chain joins TRBV5-6 and TRBJ1-2; 8 bases line up with TRBD1. Unmatched junction bases numbered 7, after V lost 5 bases and J lost 4 bases. Germline assignment: CDR1 SGHDT and CDR2 YYEEEE. This CDR3 has 14 residues. CDR3 region: CASSRDRSFYGYTF. Here the CDR3 DNA reads TGTGCCAGCAGTCGGGACAGGTCCTTCTATGGCTACACCTTC.

The DNA for the CDR3 is TGTGCCAGCTCACCACCGAACTATCCTAGCACAGATACGCAGTATTTT. Amino acid sequence: CASSPPNYPSTDTQYF. The rearrangement links TRBV18 to TRBJ2-3; D is ambiguous. Germline V lookup: CDR1 KGHSH, CDR2 LQKENI. Trimming removed 0 bases at V and 0 bases at J, with 10 bases between. The length of the CDR3 is 16 residues.

The chain uses TRBV6-5 and TRBJ2-3; D gene unclear. The CDR3 totals 12 residues. In germline, CDR1 is MNHEY, CDR2 SVGAGI. V was trimmed by 10 bases and J by 0 bases, leaving 8 bases between them. DNA of the CDR3: TGTGCCATCAGCCGTAGCACAGATACGCAGTATTTT. This gives the protein CAISRSTDTQYF.

The V and J genes are TRBV11-2 and TRBJ2-7; no clear D gene. The CDR3 totals 12 residues. V lost 5 bases to trimming and J lost 5 bases, with 10 bases between them. Per germline, CDR1 SGHAT and CDR2 FQNNGV. CDR3 residues: CASSGGLDEQYF. The CDR3 DNA is TGTGCCAGCAGCGGTGGGCTCGACGAGCAGTACTTC.

The genes are TRBV4-3 and TRBJ1-2; 10 bases fit TRBD1. Germline trimming cut 0 bases from V and 0 bases from J; bases unmatched to any gene: 7. Germline assignment: CDR1 LGHNA and CDR2 YSLEER. CDR3 length: 18 amino acids. The CDR3 reads CASSQDLRTGGSNYGYTF. The DNA of the CDR3 is TGCGCCAGCAGCCAAGATCTTCGGACAGGGGGTTCTAACTATGGCTACACCTTC.

The V and J genes are TRBV13 and TRBJ2-7; TRBD2 matches at 7 bases. From germline, CDR1 is PRHDT and CDR2 FYEKMQ (reference sequence). The CDR3 sequence is 20 residues long. The V gene end was trimmed by 4 bases and the J gene end by 6 bases; junction bases not matched to a gene: 27. The CDR3 is CASSYLYGASTGRGSSEQYF. The CDR3 DNA sequence: TGTGCCAGCAGCTACTTGTATGGAGCCTCGACCGGGCGGGGGAGCTCCGAGCAGTACTTC.

V gene TRBV20-1 combines with J gene TRBJ1-1; no clear D. Germline lookup yields CDR1 DFQATT and CDR2 SNEGSKA (reference sequence). The CDR3 is 11 amino acids. V dropped 0 bases and J dropped 5 bases, with 4 bases sitting between them. In DNA, the CDR3 is TGCAGTGCTAGAGAATGGACTGAAGCTTTCTTT. Translation: CSAREWTEAFF.

The rearrangement joins TRBV28 to TRBJ1-2; D is perhaps TRBD1 (6 bases). CDR1 is MDHEN, CDR2 SYDVKM, per germline. The CDR3 loop spans 13 amino acids. The V and J ends lost 6 bases and 7 bases respectively, with 15 bases between them. CDR3 amino acids: CASSPQQGPGYTF. For the CDR3, the DNA is TGTGCCAGCAGCCCACAACAGGGTCCTGGCTACACCTTC.

The chain joins TRBV28 to TRBJ2-7, with D possibly matching TRBD1 (6 bases). There are 14 residues in the CDR3. Germline CDR1 MDHEN, CDR2 SYDVKM. V lost 5 bases and J lost 0, with 11 bases in between. The CDR3 nucleotides read TGTGCCAGCAGTGCAGGGGACATCTCCTACGAGCAGTACTTC. As protein: CASSAGDISYEQYF. The whole variable domain, filled in from reference TRBV28 and TRBJ2-7, reads DVKVTQSSRYLVKRTGEKVFLECVQDMDHENMFWYRQDPGLGLRLIYFSYDVKMKEKGDIPEGYSVSREKKERFSLILESASTNQTSMYLCASSAGDISYEQYFGPGTRLTVT.

The genes are TRBV18 and TRBJ1-5, with D possibly being TRBD1 (5 bases). The CDR3 loop spans 15 amino acids. The germline V gene encodes CDR1 KGHSH and CDR2 LQKENI. V lost 4 bases and J lost 0, with 10 bases in between. The CDR3 spells CASSRSGVSNQPQHF. In DNA form, the CDR3 reads TGTGCCAGCTCACGATCGGGGGTTAGCAATCAGCCCCAGCATTTT.

The rearrangement joins TRBV10-3 to TRBJ1-4; D remains unclear. Trimming removed 4 bases at V and 7 bases at J, with 13 bases between. This CDR3 is built from 14 residues. Germline CDR1 and CDR2: ENHRY and SYGVKD. CDR3 protein: CAISGALPPEKLFF. CDR3 DNA: TGTGCCATCAGTGGGGCCTTACCTCCTGAAAAACTGTTTTTT.

V is TRBV11-1 and J is TRBJ2-1; the match to TRBD1 covers 9 bases. This CDR3 comprises 17 residues. In germline, CDR1 is SGHAT, CDR2 FQDESV (reference sequence). V dropped 4 bases and J dropped 4; count of bases not matched to a gene: 11. In nucleotides, the CDR3 is TGTGCCAGCAGCTCATATAACCGGGACAGGGATTACAATGAGCAGTTCTTC. Protein sequence: CASSSYNRDRDYNEQFF.

This chain joins TRBV19 and TRBJ2-1; 8 nucleotides agree with TRBD1. The V segment lost 6 bases and the J segment 7 bases; nucleotides outside the gene matches: 11. The CDR3 is 15 amino acids. Germline V CDR1 and CDR2: LNHDA, SQIVND (reference sequence). Here the CDR3 reads CASRAGRGLMNEQFF. The CDR3 DNA reads TGTGCCAGTAGGGCGGGCAGGGGGCTTATGAATGAGCAGTTCTTC.

The rearrangement joins TRBV7-2 to TRBJ2-6, with 8 bases matching TRBD1. The CDR3 extends over 18 amino acids. The trim removed 5 bases at V and 0 bases at J, leaving 9 bases unmatched. Germline V lookup: CDR1 SGHTA, CDR2 FQGNSA. CDR3 amino acids: CASSGRDRSFSGANVLTF. CDR3 nucleotides: TGTGCCAGCAGCGGCCGGGACAGGAGCTTCTCTGGGGCCAACGTCCTGACTTTC. Full variable domain (outside the CDR3, taken from reference TRBV7-2 and TRBJ2-6): GAGVSQSPSNKVTEKGKDVELRCDPISGHTALYWYRQSLGQGLEFLIYFQGNSAPDKSGLPSDRFSAERTGGSVSTLTIQRTQQEDSAVYLCASSGRDRSFSGANVLTFGAGSRLTVL.